The 5 T cell receptor beta chains below come from one sample, sequenced in a study of T cell responses to AZD1222 COVID-19 vaccine. Data came from immunoSEQ multiplex PCR; TCRdb stores just in-frame clones and leaves some out. The sample yields 140,000 to 150,000 clones, 90% to 95% seen once. This specimen was peripheral blood, taken after recovery from COVID-19. Receptors originate from an adult who had recovered from COVID-19.

The chain joins TRBV15 to TRBJ1-3, with unresolved D. Germline V lookup: CDR1 LNHNV, CDR2 YYDKDF (reference sequence). The V end was cut by 0 bases, the J end by 0 bases, with 9 bases between. The CDR3 loop spans 16 amino acids. The CDR3 region is CATSRDEDSSGNTIYF. DNA for the CDR3: TGTGCCACCAGCAGAGACGAAGATAGCTCTGGAAACACCATATATTTT.

V usage is TRBV6-1 and J usage is TRBJ1-2, with unresolved D. This CDR3 has 13 residues. The V gene's germline CDR1 is MNHNS and CDR2 SASEGT. The V gene lost 1 base and the J gene lost 7 bases, with 10 bases spanning the gap. CDR3 nucleotide sequence: TGTGCCAGCAGTGAAGATAGGAATTCTGGCTACACCTTC. It translates to CASSEDRNSGYTF.

This chain connects TRBV12-3 or TRBV12-4 to TRBJ2-3; 9 bases agree with TRBD2. The CDR3 is 13 residues long. Trimming removed 1 base from V and 10 bases from J; junction bases left unmatched: 3. CDR3 amino acids: CASSLDSGRAQYF. CDR3 in DNA: TGTGCCAGCAGTTTAGATAGCGGGAGAGCGCAGTATTTT.

The chain is built from TRBV3-1 (or the pseudogene TRBV3-2) and TRBJ2-2; weak D call: TRBD2 (6 bases). The CDR3 covers 14 residues. Deletions cut 4 bases from V and 4 bases from J, with 10 bases between. CDR1 and CDR2 (germline): LGHDT, YNNKEL (reference sequence). The CDR3 DNA reads TGTGCCAGCAGCCTTCTAGCGACCACCGGGGAGCTGTTTTTT. This gives the protein CASSLLATTGELFF.

The chain employs TRBV2 and TRBJ2-7; the D is unclear. This CDR3 contains 11 residues. V was shortened by 5 bases and J by 2 bases, with 4 bases between the two germline ends. The germline CDR1 and CDR2 sequences are SNHLY and FYNNEI. In DNA form, the CDR3 reads TGTGCCAGCAGTACCACCTACGAGCAGTACTTC. Protein: CASSTTYEQYF.